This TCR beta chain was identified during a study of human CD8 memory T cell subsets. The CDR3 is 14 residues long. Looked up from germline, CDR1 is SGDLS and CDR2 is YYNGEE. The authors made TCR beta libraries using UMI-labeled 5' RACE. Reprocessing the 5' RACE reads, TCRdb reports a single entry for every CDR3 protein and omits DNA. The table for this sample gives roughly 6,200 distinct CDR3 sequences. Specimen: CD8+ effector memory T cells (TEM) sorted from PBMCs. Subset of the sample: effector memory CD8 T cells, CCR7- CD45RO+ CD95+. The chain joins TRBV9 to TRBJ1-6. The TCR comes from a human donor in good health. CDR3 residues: CASSVGRKNSPLHF.